Only one count was recorded for the clone carrying this T cell receptor (beta chain). Patients in Seattle were enrolled during active infection, then followed longitudinally. Methods used by the authors: Scientists estimated how many nucleated cells there were by amplifying reference gene primers. This table comes from immunoSEQ multiplex PCR, and its TCRdb copy is limited to in-frame clones, with some not included. V, J and clone size reflect that table, while D and trimming were determined from the DNA. The sample includes roughly 410,000 clones, approximately 89% of them seen just once. The entry originates in a study of blood T cell repertoires in COVID-19. Study summary: From T cells, B-cell-depleted T cells, or PBMCs came the material, which was cDNA or gDNA.

Trimming removed 7 bases at V and 0 bases at J, with 7 bases between. This CDR3 is 12 amino acids long. Germline values: CDR1 LGHNA, CDR2 YNFKEQ. The clonotype was recovered from a woman aged 55-70 years with COVID-19, enrolled during active disease. Sequences were obtained from peripheral blood. The rearrangement links TRBV4-2 to TRBJ2-7; tentative D call: TRBD1 (6 bases). For the CDR3, the DNA is TGTGCCAGCAAGGGGGACTCCTACGAGCAGTACTTC. Its translation is CASKGDSYEQYF.